Shown below are 28 T cell receptor beta chains from a single sample sequenced in a study of T cell responses to AZD1222 COVID-19 vaccine. Repertoires were generated with immunoSEQ multiplex PCR, while TCRdb's copy carries only in-frame clones and drops some. Here the sample spans 100,000 to 150,000 clones, roughly 90% being singletons. Sequencing was performed on peripheral blood, taken 28 days after the second AZD1222 dose. The receptors were gathered from an adult who received the AZD1222 COVID-19 vaccine.

The chain joins TRBV4-3 to TRBJ1-1; D is unclear. The CDR3 is 15 amino acids. Trimming took 0 bases from V and 0 from J, leaving 8 bases between them. CDR1 and CDR2 from the germline V gene are LGHNA and YSLEER. The CDR3 region is CASSQDSGVNTEAFF. The CDR3 region has the DNA TGCGCCAGCAGCCAAGATTCAGGAGTGAACACTGAAGCTTTCTTT.

The CDR3 here is CASSFGLAGPSNTGELFF. CDR3 bases: TGTGCCAGCAGTTTTGGGCTAGCGGGACCCTCAAACACCGGGGAGCTGTTTTTT. The chain is built from TRBV27 and TRBJ2-2, with 9 positions matching TRBD2. The CDR3 consists of 18 residues. V shed 3 bases and J 2 bases; nucleotides not matched to a gene: 10. Germline values: CDR1 MNHEY, CDR2 SMNVEV (reference sequence).

The rearrangement links TRBV12-3 or TRBV12-4 to TRBJ2-2; a possible D gene is TRBD2 (5 bases). This CDR3 has 13 residues. V lost 2 bases and J 8 bases, leaving 9 bases between the germline ends. For the CDR3, the DNA is TGTGCCAGCAGTTTATTAGCGTCGGGGGAGCTGTTTTTT. It is translated as CASSLLASGELFF.

This clone was counted once. CDR3 loop: CASSWVGGGEQFF. The CDR3 DNA is TGTGCCAGCAGTTGGGTGGGAGGTGGTGAGCAGTTCTTC. The chain recombines TRBV27 with TRBJ2-1, with D tentatively TRBD2 (6 bases). CDR3 length: 13 residues. CDR1 MNHEY and CDR2 SMNVEV come from the germline V gene (reference sequence). Trimming left V 4 bases short and J 9 bases short, with 13 bases between.

In this sample, this clone turned up once. The J gene is TRBJ2-7, the V gene TRBV28; D gene ambiguous. Per germline, CDR1 MDHEN and CDR2 SYDVKM. This CDR3 is 17 amino acids long. V lost 2 bases, J lost 9 bases, and 26 bases lay in between. The CDR3 spells CASSLRNRSGKKSGQYF. For the CDR3, the DNA is TGTGCCAGCAGTTTACGAAATAGAAGTGGAAAAAAATCAGGGCAGTACTTC.

The CDR3 region has the DNA TGTGCCAGCAGCCTTAGCGGGAGTGAAGATACGCAGTATTTT. Protein product: CASSLSGSEDTQYF. V and J are TRBV7-2 and TRBJ2-3; 9 bases line up with TRBD2. After removal of 5 bases from V and 5 bases from J, the junction contained 5 bases not matched to a gene. Per the germline V gene, CDR1 is SGHTA and CDR2 is FQGNSA. CDR3 length: 14 amino acids.

As DNA, the CDR3 is TGCGCCAGCAGCCCAGACAGGGGCTTTTACAATGAGCAGTTCTTC. This sequence encodes CASSPDRGFYNEQFF. The V and J genes are TRBV5-1 and TRBJ2-1; 8 bases line up with TRBD1. The CDR3 covers 15 residues. The trim removed 4 bases at V and 4 bases at J, leaving 7 bases unmatched. CDR1 SGHRS and CDR2 YFSETQ come from the germline V gene.

The chain uses TRBV12-3 or TRBV12-4 and TRBJ2-1; 9 bases are a match to TRBD1. The CDR3 loop spans 13 amino acids. V lost 6 bases, J lost 7 bases, and 4 bases stayed unmatched. The CDR3 DNA follows: TGTGCCAGCAGGGGGGACAGGGCGAATGAGCAGTTCTTC. Residues: CASRGDRANEQFF.

V usage is TRBV11-1 and J usage is TRBJ2-7; 8 nucleotides match TRBD2. The CDR3 extends over 12 amino acids. The germline gives CDR1 SGHAT, CDR2 FQDESV (reference sequence). V was pared by 5 bases and J by 8 bases, with 5 bases of the junction left unmatched. CDR3 nucleotide sequence: TGTGCCAGCAGCGAGAAGCGGGAGAAGCAGTACTTC. It translates to CASSEKREKQYF. Variable domain in full (rest from reference TRBV11-1 and TRBJ2-7): EAEVAQSPRYKITEKSQAVAFWCDPISGHATLYWYRQILGQGPELLVQFQDESVVDDSQLPKDRFSAERLKGVDSTLKIQPAELGDSAMYLCASSEKREKQYFGPGTRLTVT.

The chain recombines TRBV15 with TRBJ2-7; tentatively, D is TRBD2 (6 bases). CDR3 size: 16 residues. V lost 1 base to trimming and J lost 0 bases, with 13 bases between them. Germline values: CDR1 LNHNV, CDR2 YYDKDF (reference sequence). The CDR3 reads CATSRGDWGLSYEQYF. As DNA, the CDR3 is TGTGCCACCAGCAGAGGGGATTGGGGACTCTCCTACGAGCAGTACTTC.

This chain uses TRBV20-1 with TRBJ1-2; no definite D call. The V gene's germline CDR1 is DFQATT and CDR2 SNEGSKA (reference sequence). The CDR3 length is 11 residues. Deletions cut 1 base from V and 7 bases from J, with 7 bases between. CDR3 bases: TGCAGTGCTAGAGGATTAACTGGCTACACCTTC. This gives the protein CSARGLTGYTF.

This chain links TRBV5-6 with TRBJ2-5; D ambiguous. Trimming cost V 0 bases and J 1 base, with 10 bases left between them. This CDR3 contains 15 residues. The V gene's germline CDR1 is SGHDT and CDR2 YYEEEE. The CDR3 is CASSLDGFTQETQYF. Written as DNA, the CDR3 is TGTGCCAGCAGCTTGGACGGATTTACCCAAGAGACCCAGTACTTC.

This clone was seen once. The J gene is TRBJ1-1, the V gene TRBV24-1, with a possible D match to TRBD1 (5 bases). The V end lost 5 bases, the J end lost 8 bases, and 20 bases lay between the germline ends. Germline-derived CDR1 and CDR2 are KGHDR and SFDVKD. There are 15 residues in the CDR3. The CDR3, as DNA: TGTGCCACCAGTGCCTGGGGAGGGACGAAGTTCGAAGCTTTCTTT. Translating gives CATSAWGGTKFEAFF.

The V call is TRBV14, the J call TRBJ2-5, with a possible D match to TRBD1 (6 bases). In germline, CDR1 is SGHDN, CDR2 FVKESK. The CDR3 spans 15 residues. Deletions cut 5 bases from V and 5 bases from J, with 18 bases between. CDR3: CASSIIAGVTETQYF. The CDR3 DNA follows: TGTGCCAGCAGCATTATCGCAGGGGTGACGGAGACCCAGTACTTC.

This chain joins TRBV7-2 and TRBJ1-2, with 7 bases aligning to TRBD1. There are 13 residues in the CDR3. Germline trimming cut 5 bases from V and 7 bases from J; bases unmatched to any gene: 7. Germline V gene sequence: CDR1 SGHTA, CDR2 FQGNSA. Here the CDR3 reads CASSPQGMLGYTF. The CDR3 bases are TGTGCCAGCAGCCCACAGGGGATGCTTGGCTACACCTTC.

The chain has TRBV2 and TRBJ1-1; 7 nucleotides line up with TRBD1. V lost 6 bases, J lost 1 base, and 5 bases stayed unmatched. Germline V gene sequence: CDR1 SNHLY, CDR2 FYNNEI. The CDR3 sequence is 14 residues long. CDR3 loop: CASRVGQANTEAFF. CDR3 sequence (DNA): TGTGCCAGCAGAGTCGGACAGGCGAACACTGAAGCTTTCTTT.

The gene calls are TRBV5-6 and TRBJ1-2; D is uncertain. The CDR3 sequence is 13 residues long. The germline V gene has CDR1 SGHDT and CDR2 YYEEEE. V was trimmed by 4 bases and J by 6 bases, leaving 13 bases between them. CDR3 sequence: CASSLPTRDGYTF. For the CDR3, the DNA is TGTGCCAGCAGCCTCCCCACCCGCGATGGCTACACCTTC.

The chain joins TRBV2 to TRBJ1-4; TRBD1 agrees at 7 bases. Germline V gene data show CDR1 as SNHLY and CDR2 as FYNNEI. Trimming at V came to 6 bases and at J to 4 bases, leaving 2 bases not matched to a gene. The CDR3 is 13 residues long. This CDR3 reads CASRGDSNEKLFF. CDR3 coding DNA: TGTGCCAGCAGAGGGGACAGTAATGAAAAACTGTTTTTT.

The chain has TRBV19 and TRBJ2-5; 7 nucleotides match TRBD1. Germline V lookup: CDR1 LNHDA, CDR2 SQIVND (reference sequence). J gave up 2 bases and V 5 bases, and 2 bases lay outside the gene matches. The CDR3 has 13 amino acids. CDR3 sequence reads: CASSRGQQETQYF. The DNA for the CDR3 is TGTGCCAGTAGTCGGGGACAGCAAGAGACCCAGTACTTC.

The V call is TRBV4-1, the J call TRBJ2-1, with D perhaps TRBD1 (6 bases). The germline V gene encodes CDR1 MGHRA and CDR2 YSYEKL. The CDR3 runs to 14 residues. The ends were cut back, 0 bases at V and 10 bases at J, with 13 bases in the middle. The CDR3 reads CASSQDFRGREQFF. The CDR3 DNA reads as TGCGCCAGCAGCCAAGACTTCAGGGGACGGGAGCAGTTCTTC.

This chain connects TRBV18 to TRBJ1-1; D is ambiguous. In germline, CDR1 is KGHSH, CDR2 LQKENI. Deletions cut 0 bases from V and 1 base from J, with 12 bases between. The CDR3 extends over 16 amino acids. CDR3 coding DNA: TGTGCCAGCTCACCACCCTTGGCAGTTTCGAACACTGAAGCTTTCTTT. It specifies CASSPPLAVSNTEAFF.

This clone appeared a few times. The rearrangement joins TRBV3-1 (or the pseudogene TRBV3-2) to TRBJ1-4; D remains ambiguous. The CDR3 spans 15 residues. Germline V gene lookup returns CDR1 LGHDT and CDR2 YNNKEL (reference sequence). V gave up 2 bases and J gave up 5 bases, with 12 bases separating them. The CDR3 region is CASSQPWEGNEKLFF. Here the CDR3 DNA reads TGTGCCAGCAGCCAACCCTGGGAAGGGAATGAAAAACTGTTTTTT.

The CDR3 protein is CASSQRGSTDTQYF. In nucleotides, the CDR3 is TGTGCCAGCAGCCAACGGGGAAGCACAGATACGCAGTATTTT. This chain links TRBV3-1 (or the pseudogene TRBV3-2) with TRBJ2-3; maybe TRBD2 (5 bases). Between the trimmed V and J ends, which lost 2 bases and 0 bases, there was a span of 6 bases. The CDR3 runs 14 residues. CDR1 LGHDT and CDR2 YNNKEL come from the germline V gene (reference sequence).

This chain links TRBV5-6 with TRBJ2-1; 7 bases fit TRBD1. From germline, CDR1 is SGHDT and CDR2 YYEEEE. The CDR3 length is 16 residues. V gave up 2 bases and J gave up 3 bases; unmatched junction bases: 8. The CDR3 DNA sequence: TGTGCCAGCAGCTTAGACCGGGACAGACTCTACAATGAGCAGTTCTTC. Translation gives CASSLDRDRLYNEQFF.

The chain combines TRBV7-6 with TRBJ2-7; D perhaps matches TRBD1 (5 bases). V lost 5 bases to trimming and J lost 3 bases, with 11 bases between them. The CDR3 spans 13 residues. Germline V gene data show CDR1 as SGHVS and CDR2 as FNYEAQ. CDR3 in amino acids: CASSTGIGYEQYF. CDR3 bases: TGTGCCAGCAGCACAGGAATCGGCTACGAGCAGTACTTC. Supplemented by reference TRBV7-6 and TRBJ2-7, the full variable domain reads GAGVSQSPRYKVTKRGQDVALRCDPISGHVSLYWYRQALGQGPEFLTYFNYEAQQDKSGLPNDRFSAERPEGSISTLTIQRTEQRDSAMYRCASSTGIGYEQYFGPGTRLTVT.

The chain combines TRBV9 with TRBJ2-3; TRBD2 aligns across 14 bases. Germline trimming cut 7 bases from V and 0 bases from J; bases unmatched to any gene: 16. Germline CDR1 reads SGDLS; CDR2 reads YYNGEE. The CDR3 sequence is 20 residues long. The CDR3 sequence is CASGAFAGLAGADSTDTQYF. In nucleotides, the CDR3 is TGTGCCAGCGGAGCCTTTGCGGGACTAGCGGGGGCCGATAGCACAGATACGCAGTATTTT.

The V call is TRBV7-2, the J call TRBJ2-6, with D perhaps matching TRBD1 (6 bases). Germline-derived CDR1 and CDR2 are SGHTA and FQGNSA. The length of the CDR3 is 18 residues. The V and J ends lost 4 bases and 0 bases respectively, with 16 bases between them. The CDR3 loop is CASSSQGNGFSGANVLTF. The CDR3 DNA sequence: TGTGCCAGCAGCTCTCAGGGGAACGGCTTCTCTGGGGCCAACGTCCTGACTTTC.

The chain is built from TRBV7-2 and TRBJ2-5; D is uncertain. Germline V lookup: CDR1 SGHTA, CDR2 FQGNSA. The CDR3 is 13 amino acids. V was trimmed by 4 bases and J by 2 bases, leaving 8 bases between them. CDR3 in amino acids: CASSSLPQETQYF. The CDR3 region has the DNA TGTGCCAGCAGCTCACTTCCTCAAGAGACCCAGTACTTC.